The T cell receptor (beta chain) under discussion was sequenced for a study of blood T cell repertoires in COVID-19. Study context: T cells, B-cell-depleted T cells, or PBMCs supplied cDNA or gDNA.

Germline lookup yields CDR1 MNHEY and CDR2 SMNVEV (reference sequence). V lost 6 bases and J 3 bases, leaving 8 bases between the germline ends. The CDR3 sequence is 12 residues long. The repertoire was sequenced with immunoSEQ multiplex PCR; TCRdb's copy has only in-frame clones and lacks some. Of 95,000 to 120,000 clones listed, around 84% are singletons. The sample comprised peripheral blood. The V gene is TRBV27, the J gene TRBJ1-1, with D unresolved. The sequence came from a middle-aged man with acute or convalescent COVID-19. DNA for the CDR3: TGTGCCAGCAGGACCGGGGACACTGAAGCTTTCTTT. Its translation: CASRTGDTEAFF.